Listed below are T cell receptor beta chains from one sample, sequenced in a study of shared clonotypes between healthy human individuals. Only in-frame clones appear in the TCRdb table, and some are missing; sequencing was by immunoSEQ multiplex PCR. The sample includes approximately 650,000 clones, 95% of them seen just once. Material: naive CD8+ T cells sorted from blood. Source of these receptors: a woman aged 25 to 39 in good health. Each CDR3 is given with its conserved first and last residue.

TRBJ1-6	15	TRBV28	CASSSHLGFNSPLHF
TRBJ2-7	13	TRBV13	CASSSGQYYEQYF
TRBJ2-1	13	TRBV5-4	CASKESSYNEQFF
TRBJ2-7	13	TRBV7-9	CAAGVGGKYEQYF
TRBJ1-4	14	TRBV28	CASSAHRPPEKLFF
TRBJ1-3	11	TRBV6-6	CASSYSDTIYF
TRBJ2-7	13	TRBV5-4	CASSRQDIYEQYF
TRBJ2-7	16	TRBV5-4	CASSVRVGTGSLEQYF
TRBJ2-7	15	TRBV6-5	CASGLSSGGSYEQYF
TRBJ2-7	15	TRBV27	CASSRLPGGDGEQYF
TRBJ2-3	16	TRBV9	CASNQDRSSSTDTQYF
TRBJ1-1	18	TRBV27	CASSFYPPPWGAATEAFF
TRBJ1-2	15	TRBV7-9	CASSFGDTSNYGYTF
TRBJ2-1	14	TRBV28	CASSGDRGRREQFF
TRBJ1-3	19	TRBV28	CASSPRGQGRGAYGNTIYF
TRBJ1-5	16	TRBV28	CASSLFGGYSNQPQHF
TRBJ1-1	14	TRBV27	CASSPGTGSTEAFF
TRBJ2-2	16	TRBV19	CASSTGLAANTGELFF
TRBJ2-7	16	TRBV27	CASSLTGENLGYEQYF
TRBJ1-5	15	TRBV10-3	CAISESIVVNQPQHF
TRBJ2-1	16	TRBV27	CASSIRLAGAYNEQFF
TRBJ2-1	17	TRBV10-1	CASSEGRGGPLYNEQFF
TRBJ1-1	16	TRBV29-1	CSVDPGGDRVWAEAFF
TRBJ2-5	13	TRBV19	CASRKNDQETQYF
TRBJ2-3	12	TRBV6-6	CASRRESDTQYF
TRBJ1-1	12	TRBV5-6	CASSWGGTEAFF
TRBJ2-7	12	TRBV6-9	CASTSGSYEQYF
TRBJ2-5	13	TRBV4-1	CASSQDQEETQYF
TRBJ1-1	15	TRBV5-1	CASIKQGGAGTEAFF
TRBJ2-7	10	TRBV20-1	CSASEYEQYF
TRBJ1-1	16	TRBV27	CASSIGAGGGNTEAFF
TRBJ2-2	14	TRBV4-2	CASSQIPLAGELFF
TRBJ2-5	14	TRBV7-7	CASSLVGSQETQYF
TRBJ2-1	18	TRBV14	CASSQDLATSGYYNEQFF
TRBJ2-7	16	TRBV11-2	CASSLSSRTSGYEQYF
TRBJ2-3	11	TRBV19	CASRKTDTQYF
TRBJ2-7	14	TRBV11-2	CASSRPTGGSEQYF
TRBJ2-1	15	TRBV11-3	CASSLDSSSYNEQFF
TRBJ2-5	15	TRBV29-1	CSVEDREQLVETQYF
TRBJ1-1	15	TRBV5-6	CASSLATGGHTEAFF
TRBJ2-7	13	TRBV6-4	CASSETSGYEQYF
TRBJ2-1	17	TRBV18	CASSPLAGGRVNNEQFF
TRBJ2-6	15	TRBV29-1	CSVWGGTSGANVLTF
TRBJ2-1	13	TRBV6-5	CASRPFRGNEQFF
TRBJ2-2	16	TRBV6-5	CASSYSRRVNTGELFF
TRBJ2-5	14	TRBV7-2	CASSLTGTGATQYF
NA	14	TRBV19	CASSILAGANEQYF
TRBJ1-1	15	TRBV28	CASNLPEGRSDEAFF
TRBJ2-1	12	TRBV9	CASSGGGNEQFF
TRBJ1-4	14	TRBV10-3	CAISEGGPLGGLFF
TRBJ1-1	15	TRBV7-2	CASSLVGHLNTEAFF
TRBJ2-7	12	TRBV27	CASSSQSYEQYF
TRBJ1-5	13	TRBV11-2	CASSQGYEQPQHF
TRBJ2-3	16	TRBV7-8	CASSSRLAGRTDTQYF